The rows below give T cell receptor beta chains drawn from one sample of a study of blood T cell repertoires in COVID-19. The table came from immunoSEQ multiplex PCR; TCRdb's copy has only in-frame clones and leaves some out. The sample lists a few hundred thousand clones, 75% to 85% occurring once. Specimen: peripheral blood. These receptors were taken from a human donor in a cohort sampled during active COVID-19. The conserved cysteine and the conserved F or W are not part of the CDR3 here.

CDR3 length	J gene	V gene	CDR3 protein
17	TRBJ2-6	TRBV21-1	ASSKGAQWGPSGANVLT
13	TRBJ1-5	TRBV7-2	ASSSGTFGGQPQH
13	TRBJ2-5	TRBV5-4	ASSFSGGKFITQY
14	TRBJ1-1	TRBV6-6	ASSYVSPGVNTEAF
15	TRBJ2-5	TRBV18	ASSPPKGTAQGETQY
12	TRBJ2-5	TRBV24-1	ATAKTGIEETQY
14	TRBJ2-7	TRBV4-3	ASSQDSRTGTYEQY
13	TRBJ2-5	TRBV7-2	ASSPSGGAAETQY
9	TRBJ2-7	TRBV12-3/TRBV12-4	ASSDRGEQY
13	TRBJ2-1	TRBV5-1	ASSLVVGRSNEQF
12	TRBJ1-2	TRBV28	ASSLGQGIKGYT
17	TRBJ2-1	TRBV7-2	ASSLLKVNWDRSNNEQF
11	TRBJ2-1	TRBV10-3	AISGGAGRPQF
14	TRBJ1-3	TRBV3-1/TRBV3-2	ASSQPLTGPGNTIY
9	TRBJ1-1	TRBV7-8	ASSLYTEAF
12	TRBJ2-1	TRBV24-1	ATSARNTYNEQF
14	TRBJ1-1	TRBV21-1	ASSTRGWGGGTEAF
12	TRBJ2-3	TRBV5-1	ASRPTVEGDTQY
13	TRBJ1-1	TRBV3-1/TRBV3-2	ASSQEGSPGTEAF
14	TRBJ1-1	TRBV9	ASSVDLRKLNTEAF
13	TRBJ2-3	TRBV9	ASSRAGPGVDTQY
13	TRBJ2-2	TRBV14	ASSPRFGGAGELF
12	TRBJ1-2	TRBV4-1	ASSQPGTGGGYT
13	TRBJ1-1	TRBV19	ASSITGGQGSEAF
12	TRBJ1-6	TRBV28	ASSSHYRDSPLH
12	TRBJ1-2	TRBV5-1	ASSPQTGDYGYT
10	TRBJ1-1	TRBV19	ASSPDRAEAF
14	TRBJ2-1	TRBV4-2	ASSQDTSGGANEQF
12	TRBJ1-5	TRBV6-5	ASSYREGNQPQH
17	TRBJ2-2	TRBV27	ASKRLSGTSGINTGELF
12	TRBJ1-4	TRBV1	TSSQGDNHEKLF
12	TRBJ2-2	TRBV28	ASSFNRNTGELF
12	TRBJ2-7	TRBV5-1	ASSLSPSGYEQY
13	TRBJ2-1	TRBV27	ASSPRLAAYNEQF
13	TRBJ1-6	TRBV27	ASSFQGFINSPLH
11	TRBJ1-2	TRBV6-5	ASSPDRSYGYT
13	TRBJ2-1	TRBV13	ASSSQGVGNNEQF
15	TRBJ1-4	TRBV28	ASRPTVLNSGGEKLF
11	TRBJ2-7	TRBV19	ASSIGREDEQY
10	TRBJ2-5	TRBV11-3	ASSGSQETQY
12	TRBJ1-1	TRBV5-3	ARSREQGNTEAF
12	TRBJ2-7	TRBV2	ASSERHLSYEQY
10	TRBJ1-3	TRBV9	ASSDGTDTIY
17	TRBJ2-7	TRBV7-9	ASSSSGGLAGITPYEQY
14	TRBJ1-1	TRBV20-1	SASLWGGQGSTEAF